A single T cell receptor (beta chain) is shown here with its context. The germline V gene encodes CDR1 SGHTA and CDR2 FQGNSA. V lost 2 bases, J lost 0 bases, and 10 bases stayed unmatched. The CDR3 is made up of 19 amino acids. This specimen comes from a study of shared clonotypes between healthy human individuals. Clones were read by immunoSEQ multiplex PCR, and TCRdb kept only the in-frame ones, dropping some. The table lists 2,100,000 or so clones, roughly 95% of them singletons, with more than 0.1% in the top ten. The chain has TRBV7-2 and TRBJ2-3; 11 bases map to TRBD2. Sequencing used naive CD4+ T cells sorted from blood. The sample's subset: CD45RA+ positively selected. The receptor was isolated from a man aged 18 to 30 in good health. The CDR3 DNA sequence: TGTGCCAGCAGCTTACAGGGTAGCGGGAGGGCCCCTAGCACAGATACGCAGTATTTT. It encodes CASSLQGSGRAPSTDTQYF.